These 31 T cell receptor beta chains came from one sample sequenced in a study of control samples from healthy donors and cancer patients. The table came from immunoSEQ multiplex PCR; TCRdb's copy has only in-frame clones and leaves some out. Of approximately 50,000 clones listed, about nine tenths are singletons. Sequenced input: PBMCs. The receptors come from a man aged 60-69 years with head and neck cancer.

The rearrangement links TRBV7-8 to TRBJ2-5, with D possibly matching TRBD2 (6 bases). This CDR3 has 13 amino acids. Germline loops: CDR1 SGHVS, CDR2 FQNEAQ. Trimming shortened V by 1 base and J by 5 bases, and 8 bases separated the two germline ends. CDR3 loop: CASSLGGGETQYF. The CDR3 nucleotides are TGTGCCAGCAGCTTAGGTGGAGGGGAGACCCAGTACTTC.

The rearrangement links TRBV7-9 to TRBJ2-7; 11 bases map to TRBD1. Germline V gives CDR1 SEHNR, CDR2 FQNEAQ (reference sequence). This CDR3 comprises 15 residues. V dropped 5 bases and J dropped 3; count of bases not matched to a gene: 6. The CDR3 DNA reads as TGTGCCAGCAGCACCGGACAGGGGGCATACTACGAGCAGTACTTC. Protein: CASSTGQGAYYEQYF.

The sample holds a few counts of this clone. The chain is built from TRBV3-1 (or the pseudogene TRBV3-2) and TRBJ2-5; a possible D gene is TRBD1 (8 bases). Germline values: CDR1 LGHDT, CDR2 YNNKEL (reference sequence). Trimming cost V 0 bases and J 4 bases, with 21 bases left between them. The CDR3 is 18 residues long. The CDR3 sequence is CASSQDGREDRVSETQYF. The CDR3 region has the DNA TGTGCCAGCAGCCAAGATGGTCGGGAGGACAGGGTTTCAGAGACCCAGTACTTC.

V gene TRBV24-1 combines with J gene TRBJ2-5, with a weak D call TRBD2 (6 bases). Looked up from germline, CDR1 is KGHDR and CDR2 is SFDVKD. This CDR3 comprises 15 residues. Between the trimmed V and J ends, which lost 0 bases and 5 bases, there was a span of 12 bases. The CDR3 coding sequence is TGTGCCACCAGTGATTTGGGGGGGACGAGGGAGACCCAGTACTTC. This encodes CATSDLGGTRETQYF.

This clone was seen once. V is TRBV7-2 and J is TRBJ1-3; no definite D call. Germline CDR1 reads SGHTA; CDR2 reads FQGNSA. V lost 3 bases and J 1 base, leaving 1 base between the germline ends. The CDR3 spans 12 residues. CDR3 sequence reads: CASSFSGNTIYF. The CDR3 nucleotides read TGTGCCAGCAGCTTTTCTGGAAACACCATATATTTT.

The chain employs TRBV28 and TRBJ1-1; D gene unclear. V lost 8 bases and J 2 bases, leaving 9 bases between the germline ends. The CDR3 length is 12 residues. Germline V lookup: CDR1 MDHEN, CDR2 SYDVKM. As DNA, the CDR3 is TGTGCCAGCTCAGGTCCAAACACTGAAGCTTTCTTT. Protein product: CASSGPNTEAFF.

DNA of the CDR3: TGTGCCAGCAGTGACGGCGGCGCACGAGCGGCTAACTATGGCTACACCTTC. Translating gives CASSDGGARAANYGYTF. The V call is TRBV2, the J call TRBJ1-2; no definite D call. Germline V gives CDR1 SNHLY, CDR2 FYNNEI. V lost 3 bases, J lost 0 bases, and 17 bases lay in between. The CDR3 covers 17 residues.

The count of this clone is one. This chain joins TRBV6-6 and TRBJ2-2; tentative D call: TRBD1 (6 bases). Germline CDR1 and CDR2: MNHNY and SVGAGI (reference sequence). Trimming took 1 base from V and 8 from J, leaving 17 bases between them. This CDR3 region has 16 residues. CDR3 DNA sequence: TGTGCCAGCAGTTACTTAGGGACACTGTCACCGGGGGAGCTGTTTTTT. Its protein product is CASSYLGTLSPGELFF.

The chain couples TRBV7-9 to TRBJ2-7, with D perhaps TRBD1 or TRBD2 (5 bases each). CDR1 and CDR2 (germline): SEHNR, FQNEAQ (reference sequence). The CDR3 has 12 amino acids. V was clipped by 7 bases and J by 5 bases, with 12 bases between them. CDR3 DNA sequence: TGTGCCAGCACCCCTCTGGGGGACGAGCAGTACTTC. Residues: CASTPLGDEQYF.

The chain's CDR3 is CASSHRISPQPQHF. In nucleotides, the CDR3 is TGTGCCAGCAGCCATCGAATCTCCCCTCAGCCCCAGCATTTT. V is TRBV3-1 (or the pseudogene TRBV3-2) and J is TRBJ1-5; D is uncertain. V shed 3 bases and J shed 6 bases, with 12 bases lying between them. Germline V lookup: CDR1 LGHDT, CDR2 YNNKEL (reference sequence). The CDR3 consists of 14 residues.

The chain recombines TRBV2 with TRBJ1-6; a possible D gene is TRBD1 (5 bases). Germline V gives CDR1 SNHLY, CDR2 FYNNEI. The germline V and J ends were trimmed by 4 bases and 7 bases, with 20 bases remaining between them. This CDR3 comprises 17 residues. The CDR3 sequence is CASSGDRTPRINSPLHF. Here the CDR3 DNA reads TGTGCCAGCAGTGGGGACCGGACCCCGCGAATCAATTCACCCCTCCACTTT.

This chain's CDR3 is CASSLSGRTEAFF. The CDR3 DNA is TGTGCCAGCAGCTTGTCAGGGCGCACTGAAGCTTTCTTT. The gene calls are TRBV7-8 and TRBJ1-1, with a tentative D call TRBD1 (5 bases). Germline CDR1 and CDR2: SGHVS and FQNEAQ. CDR3 length: 13 amino acids. With 3 bases removed from V and 4 bases from J, the gap between germline ends came to 9 bases.

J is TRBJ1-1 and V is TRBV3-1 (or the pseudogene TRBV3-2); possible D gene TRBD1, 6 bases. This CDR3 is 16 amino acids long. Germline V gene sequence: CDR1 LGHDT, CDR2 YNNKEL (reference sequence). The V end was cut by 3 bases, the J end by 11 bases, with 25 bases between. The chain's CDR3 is CASSHRSYSGASWAFF. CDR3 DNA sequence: TGTGCCAGCAGCCACAGAAGTTATTCAGGGGCCTCTTGGGCTTTCTTT.

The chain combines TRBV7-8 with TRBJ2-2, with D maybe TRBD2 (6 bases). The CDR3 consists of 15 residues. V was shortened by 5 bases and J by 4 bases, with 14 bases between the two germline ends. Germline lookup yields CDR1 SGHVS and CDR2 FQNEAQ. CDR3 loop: CASSPWLASTGELFF. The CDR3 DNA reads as TGTGCCAGCAGCCCGTGGCTAGCGAGCACCGGGGAGCTGTTTTTT.

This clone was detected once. CDR3: CASRGQGNSPLHF. Written as DNA, the CDR3 is TGTGCCAGCCGAGGACAGGGAAATTCACCCCTCCACTTT. The rearrangement uses TRBV6-5 and TRBJ1-6; 8 nucleotides line up with TRBD1. The CDR3 covers 13 residues. With V trimmed by 8 bases and J by 7 bases, 4 bases remained unmatched. Germline V gene sequence: CDR1 MNHEY, CDR2 SVGAGI.

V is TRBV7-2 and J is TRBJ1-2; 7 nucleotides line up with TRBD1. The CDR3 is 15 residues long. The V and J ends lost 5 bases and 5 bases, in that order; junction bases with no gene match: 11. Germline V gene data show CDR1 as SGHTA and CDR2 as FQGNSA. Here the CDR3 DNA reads TGTGCCAGCAGCCCCAGACAGGGTTTTTCATATGGCTACACCTTC. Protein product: CASSPRQGFSYGYTF. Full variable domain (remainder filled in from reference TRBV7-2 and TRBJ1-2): GAGVSQSPSNKVTEKGKDVELRCDPISGHTALYWYRQSLGQGLEFLIYFQGNSAPDKSGLPSDRFSAERTGGSVSTLTIQRTQQEDSAVYLCASSPRQGFSYGYTFGSGTRLTVV.

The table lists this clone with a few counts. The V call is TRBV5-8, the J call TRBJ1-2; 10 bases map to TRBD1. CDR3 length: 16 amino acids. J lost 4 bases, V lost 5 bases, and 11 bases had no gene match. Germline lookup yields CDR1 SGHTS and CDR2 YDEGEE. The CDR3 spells CASRRSRTGGGYGYTF. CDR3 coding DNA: TGTGCCAGCAGGCGGAGCCGGACAGGGGGGGGCTATGGCTACACCTTC.

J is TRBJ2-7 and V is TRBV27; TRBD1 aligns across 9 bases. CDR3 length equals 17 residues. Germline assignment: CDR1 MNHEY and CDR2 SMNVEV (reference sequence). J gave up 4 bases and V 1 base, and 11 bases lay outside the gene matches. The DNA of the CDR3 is TGTGCCAGCAGTTTATGGGGGACAGGGACTGTTCCGTACGAGCAGTACTTC. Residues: CASSLWGTGTVPYEQYF.

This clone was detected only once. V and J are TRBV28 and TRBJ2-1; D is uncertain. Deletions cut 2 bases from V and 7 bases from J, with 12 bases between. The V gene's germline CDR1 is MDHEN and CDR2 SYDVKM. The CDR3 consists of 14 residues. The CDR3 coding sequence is TGTGCCAGCAGTTTACCCCCCCGTAAAAATGAGCAGTTCTTC. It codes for CASSLPPRKNEQFF.

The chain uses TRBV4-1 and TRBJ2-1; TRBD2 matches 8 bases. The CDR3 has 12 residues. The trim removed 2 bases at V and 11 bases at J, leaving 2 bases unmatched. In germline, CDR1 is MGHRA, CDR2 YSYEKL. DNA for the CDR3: TGCGCCAGCAGCCAACGGACTAGCCAGCAGTTCTTC. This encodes CASSQRTSQQFF.

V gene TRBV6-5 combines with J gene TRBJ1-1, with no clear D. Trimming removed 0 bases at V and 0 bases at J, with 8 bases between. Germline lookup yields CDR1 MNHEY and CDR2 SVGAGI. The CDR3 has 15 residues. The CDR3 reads CASSYSGRMNTEAFF. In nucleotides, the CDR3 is TGTGCCAGCAGTTACTCCGGGCGGATGAACACTGAAGCTTTCTTT.

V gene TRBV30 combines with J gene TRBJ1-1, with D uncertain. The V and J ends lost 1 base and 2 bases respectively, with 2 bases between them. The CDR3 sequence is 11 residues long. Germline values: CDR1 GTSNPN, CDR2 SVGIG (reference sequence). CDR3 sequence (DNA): TGTGCCTGGAGTGACAACACTGAAGCTTTCTTT. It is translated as CAWSDNTEAFF.

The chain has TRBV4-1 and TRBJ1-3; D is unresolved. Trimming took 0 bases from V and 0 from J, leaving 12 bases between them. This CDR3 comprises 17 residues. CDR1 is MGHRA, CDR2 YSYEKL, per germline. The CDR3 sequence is CASSQEPTPNSGNTIYF. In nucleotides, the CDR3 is TGCGCCAGCAGCCAAGAACCGACACCCAACTCTGGAAACACCATATATTTT.

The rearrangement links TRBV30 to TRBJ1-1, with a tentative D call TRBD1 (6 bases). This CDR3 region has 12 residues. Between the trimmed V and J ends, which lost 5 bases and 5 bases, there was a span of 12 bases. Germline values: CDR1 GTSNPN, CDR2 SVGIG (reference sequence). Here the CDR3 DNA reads TGTGCCTGGCAGGGGAGGGTAACTGAAGCTTTCTTT. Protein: CAWQGRVTEAFF.

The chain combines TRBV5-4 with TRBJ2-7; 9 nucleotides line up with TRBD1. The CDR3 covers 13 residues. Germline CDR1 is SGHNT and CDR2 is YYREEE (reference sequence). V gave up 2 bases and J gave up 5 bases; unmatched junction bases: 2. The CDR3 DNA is TGTGCCAGCAGCTTAGGGACAGGGCACGAGCAGTACTTC. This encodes CASSLGTGHEQYF. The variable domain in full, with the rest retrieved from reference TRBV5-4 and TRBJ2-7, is ETGVTQSPTHLIKTRGQQVTLRCSSQSGHNTVSWYQQALGQGPQFIFQYYREEENGRGNFPPRFSGLQFPNYSSELNVNALELDDSALYLCASSLGTGHEQYFGPGTRLTVT.

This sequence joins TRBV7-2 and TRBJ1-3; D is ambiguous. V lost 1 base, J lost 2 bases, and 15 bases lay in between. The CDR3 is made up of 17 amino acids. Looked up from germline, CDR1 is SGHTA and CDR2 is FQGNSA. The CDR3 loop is CASSLGLAGEAGNTIYF. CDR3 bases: TGTGCCAGCAGCTTAGGACTGGCAGGTGAAGCTGGAAACACCATATATTTT.

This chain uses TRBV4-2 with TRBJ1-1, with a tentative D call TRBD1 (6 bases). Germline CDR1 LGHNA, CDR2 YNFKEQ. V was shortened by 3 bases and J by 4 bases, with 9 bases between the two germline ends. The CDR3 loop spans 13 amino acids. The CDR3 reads CASSQDRLTEAFF. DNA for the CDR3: TGTGCCAGCAGCCAGGACAGACTCACTGAAGCTTTCTTT.

The CDR3 here is CASSGAYPSYEQYF. The CDR3 bases are TGTGCCAGCAGTGGAGCTTACCCCTCCTACGAGCAGTACTTC. The chain joins TRBV6-2 or TRBV6-3 to TRBJ2-7; D gene unclear. Deletions cut 5 bases from V and 0 bases from J, with 11 bases between. From germline, CDR1 is MNHEY and CDR2 SVGEGT. This CDR3 is 14 amino acids long.

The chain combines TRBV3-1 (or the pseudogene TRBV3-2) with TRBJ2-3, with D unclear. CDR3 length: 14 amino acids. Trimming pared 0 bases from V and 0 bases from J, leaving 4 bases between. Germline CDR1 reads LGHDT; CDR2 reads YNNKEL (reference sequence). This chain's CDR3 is CASSQDASTDTQYF. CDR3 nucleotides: TGTGCCAGCAGCCAAGATGCAAGCACAGATACGCAGTATTTT.

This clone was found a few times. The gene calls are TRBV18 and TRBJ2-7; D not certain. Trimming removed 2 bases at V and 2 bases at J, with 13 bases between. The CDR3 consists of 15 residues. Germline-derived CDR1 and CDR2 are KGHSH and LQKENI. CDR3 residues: CASSPVAVRAYEQYF. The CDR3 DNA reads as TGTGCCAGCTCACCAGTCGCGGTTAGGGCCTACGAGCAGTACTTC.

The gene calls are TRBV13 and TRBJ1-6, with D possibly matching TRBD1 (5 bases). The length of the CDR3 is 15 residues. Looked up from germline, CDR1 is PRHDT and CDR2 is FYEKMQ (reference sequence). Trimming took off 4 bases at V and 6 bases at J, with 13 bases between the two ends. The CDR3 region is CASSSQRGFNSPLHF. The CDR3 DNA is TGTGCCAGCAGCTCGCAGCGGGGGTTTAATTCACCCCTCCACTTT.